This TCR beta chain emerged from a study of blood T cell repertoires in COVID-19 (dated by TCRdb to about 2020). For the study in its entirety: Samples from collaborators originated in the United States, Italy and Spain and spanned both the acute and convalescent phases of COVID-19. The prospective study material was composed of cDNA or gDNA derived from T cells, B-cell-depleted T cells, or PBMCs. The dataset comprised deeply sampled blood TCRbeta repertoires from subjects exposed to, actively infected with, or recovered from COVID-19. The repertoires were made available in a free public database intended to serve as a resource for research on the immune response to SARS-CoV-2. Samples were obtained from the ongoing ImmuneRACE study (first 160 participants) and from about 1,300 subjects provided by 6 global collaborators. Sample metadata almost always included a de-identified subject ID, COVID-19 status, age in years and sex. Where available, HLA class I and class II types were taken from metadata supplied by the sample provider and were not determined by assay-based typing. Findings and caveats that apply to the study as a whole: How much clinical and demographic metadata was included differed by source and by participant, and the metadata was provided uncurated.

V gives up 2 bases and J gives up 2 bases, and the segment between their germline ends measures 12 bases. The germline V gene encodes CDR1 MDHEN and CDR2 SYDVKM. From the cysteine up to the phenylalanine, the CDR3 has a length of 15 residues. Only the CDR3 region is kept as DNA, spanning 45 bases read in frame from base 1. TCRbeta CDR3 regions were amplified from genomic DNA by means of the immunoSEQ Assay, a bias-controlled multiplex PCR. Per the original workflow: The number of nucleated cells in each sample was estimated by amplification of reference gene primers within the assay. To quantify the absolute abundance of each unique TCRbeta CDR3 rearrangement, sequence reads were collapsed and filtered. For each sample, productive Simpson clonality was calculated as the square root of Simpson's diversity index across productive rearrangements. TCRdb stores this immuneACCESS table with in-frame sequences only. Part of the clones is absent; in the studies checked, under half of the shortfall reflects unresolved V genes, and no reason is known for the rest. V and J calls and clone size are given by that table; D and trimming were obtained from the DNA. The sample table holds a few hundred thousand clones, of which roughly 89% were seen once. Of the sample, 10% is held by the ten largest clones.

A remark on this clone: Its target antigen remains unknown. No quality values exist for individual bases; no much larger clone is one base distant.

Participants in the prospective study were aged roughly 18 to 100 years, lived in about two dozen United States geographic areas, and enrolled through a virtual design. In the prospective study, participants were assigned to cohorts based on the clinical history participants reported in a screening survey and a study questionnaire. In the prospective study, whole blood, serum and a nasopharyngeal or oropharyngeal swab were collected from each participant by mobile phlebotomists. Prospective study participants could optionally give additional blood draws and questionnaires over an approximately two-month period. Blood samples from the prospective study were shipped frozen or at room temperature prior to DNA extraction.

This sequence uses TRBV28 and TRBJ1-2, with a weak D call of TRBD1 (5 bases match). This sequence originates from a man aged 18 to 29 with acute COVID-19. Specimen: PBMCs or T cells enriched from blood (not recorded which). The CDR3 region has the sequence CASSLIEDTNYGYTF. The DNA is TGTGCCAGCAGTTTAATTGAGGACACCAACTATGGCTACACCTTC.